This T cell receptor beta chain came from a study of blood T cell repertoires in COVID-19. Study-level information: The samples span acute and convalescent COVID-19 from the United States, Italy and Spain.

With 8 bases removed from V and 8 bases from J, the gap between germline ends came to 22 bases. The CDR3 runs to 15 residues. CDR1 and CDR2 from the germline V gene are MDHEN and SYDVKM. Repertoires were generated with immunoSEQ multiplex PCR, while TCRdb's copy carries only in-frame clones and drops some. This table has 200,000 to 250,000 clones, around 86% appearing once. The sequenced sample consisted of peripheral blood. This receptor was taken from a man of 80 years or more with acute or convalescent COVID-19. The chain employs TRBV28 and TRBJ2-1; possibly TRBD2 for D (5 bases). The CDR3 sequence: CASSPSGITGDEQFF. As DNA, the CDR3 is TGTGCCAGCTCCCCCTCGGGAATCACGGGTGATGAGCAGTTCTTC.